These 27 T cell receptor beta chains share one sample of origin, sequenced in a study of Graves' ophthalmopathy and Graves' hyperthyroidism. Transcripts of RNA were the source for amplifying TCR beta CDR3 regions. First-round RT-PCR relied on HTBI primers, and a second-round multiplex PCR came next. Each CDR3 protein is one row after TCRdb ran MiXCR on the multiplex PCR reads. Of 600,000 to 950,000 distinct CDR3 sequences listed, 35% to 50% are singletons. Sequenced input: peripheral blood. The receptor source for this set is an adult man with Graves' ophthalmopathy.

This chain uses TRBV25-1 with TRBJ2-2; D is uncertain. The CDR3 contains 14 residues. Trimming removed 3 bases at V and 5 bases at J, with 10 bases between. Looked up from germline, CDR1 is MGHDK and CDR2 is SYGVNS. CDR3 amino acids: CASSDSVGTGELFF. The CDR3 bases are TGTGCCAGCAGTGATAGTGTGGGGACCGGGGAGCTGTTTTTT. The variable domain in full, completed from reference TRBV25-1 and TRBJ2-2, reads EADIYQTPRYLVIGTGKKITLECSQTMGHDKMYWYQQDPGMELHLIHYSYGVNSTEKGDLSSESTVSRIRTEHFPLTLESARPSHTSQYLCASSDSVGTGELFFGEGSRLTVL.

This chain links TRBV2 with TRBJ2-5; 7 bases map to TRBD2. Per germline, CDR1 SNHLY and CDR2 FYNNEI. The length of the CDR3 is 16 residues. With V trimmed by 8 bases and J by 5 bases, 17 bases remained unmatched. CDR3 sequence (DNA): TGTGCCAGCGGGAGGGAGCGTGCCACTATAGAGGAGACCCAGTACTTC. This gives the protein CASGRERATIEETQYF.

A remark on this clonotype: One end of the junction does not line up with germline, which may come from a read error. This chain links TRBV10-3 with TRBJ1-6; 11 positions agree with TRBD1. Per germline, CDR1 ENHRY and CDR2 SYGVKD. The length of the CDR3 is 15 residues. The CDR3 nucleotides read TGTGCCAGCAGTGAACGGGACAGGGGGAATTCACCCCTCCACTTT. It is translated as CASSERDRGNSPLHF.

The chain joins TRBV2 to TRBJ1-1; perhaps TRBD1 as D (5 bases). CDR3 length equals 13 residues. Trimming took 5 bases from V and 5 from J, leaving 12 bases between them. From germline, CDR1 is SNHLY and CDR2 FYNNEI. The CDR3 loop reads CASSKRGRTEAFF. The CDR3 DNA reads as TGTGCCAGCAGTAAAAGGGGAAGGACTGAAGCTTTCTTT.

This clonotype was observed at least ten times. The V call is TRBV7-6, the J call TRBJ1-4; D is unclear. This CDR3 has 16 amino acids. V lost 1 base to trimming and J lost 8 bases, with 17 bases between them. The germline V gene has CDR1 SGHVS and CDR2 FNYEAQ. The DNA of the CDR3 is TGTGCCAGCAGCTTAGATAGCGGCCCGACTAGGGAAAAACTGTTTTTT. Residues: CASSLDSGPTREKLFF.

This clonotype was picked up many times. The chain has TRBV10-3 and TRBJ2-7; TRBD1 agrees at 7 bases. This CDR3 has 14 amino acids. V was clipped by 2 bases and J by 3 bases; unmatched bases: 4. CDR1 and CDR2 (germline): ENHRY, SYGVKD. The CDR3 region is CAISEKGAGYEQYF. The CDR3 DNA is TGTGCCATCAGTGAGAAGGGGGCTGGCTACGAGCAGTACTTC.

This clonotype was counted ten times or more. The rearrangement joins TRBV29-1 to TRBJ1-2; D uncertain. This CDR3 spans 13 amino acids. The germline V gene has CDR1 SQVTM and CDR2 ANQGSEA. Trimming removed 3 bases at V and 3 bases at J, with 11 bases between. In DNA, the CDR3 is TGCAGCGTTGACGGGCTCCGGGACTATGGCTACACCTTC. It yields the protein CSVDGLRDYGYTF. The full variable domain, its missing parts supplied by reference TRBV29-1 and TRBJ1-2, is SAVISQKPSRDICQRGTSLTIQCQVDSQVTMMFWYRQQPGQSLTLIATANQGSEATYESGFVIDKFPISRPNLTFSTLTVSNMSPEDSSIYLCSVDGLRDYGYTFGSGTRLTVV.

This clonotype has just a few counts. The chain is built from TRBV20-1 and TRBJ2-7; 9 bases are shared with TRBD1. Per germline, CDR1 DFQATT and CDR2 SNEGSKA (reference sequence). This CDR3 has 17 amino acids. J was trimmed by 1 base and V by 0 bases; bases with no gene match: 10. CDR3 bases: TGCAGTGCTAGAGATCCCGACAGGGGGGCGTCTTCCTACGAGCAGTACTTC. Translating gives CSARDPDRGASSYEQYF.

This clonotype showed up many times. The chain couples TRBV12-3 or TRBV12-4 to TRBJ2-2; no firm D call. V was clipped by 2 bases and J by 5 bases, with 3 bases between them. The CDR3 is made up of 12 amino acids. The CDR3 sequence: CASSLMTGELFF. CDR3 in DNA: TGTGCCAGCAGTTTAATGACCGGGGAGCTGTTTTTT.

The CDR3 loop reads CASSQAPYEQYF. In nucleotides, the CDR3 is TGTGCCAGCAGCCAAGCCCCCTACGAGCAGTACTTC. The chain uses TRBV9 and TRBJ2-7; D call uncertain. V was pared by 4 bases and J by 2 bases, with 7 bases between. The V gene's germline CDR1 is SGDLS and CDR2 YYNGEE. This CDR3 contains 12 residues.

The table lists this clonotype with many counts. This sequence joins TRBV15 and TRBJ2-7; D remains unclear. Per the germline V gene, CDR1 is LNHNV and CDR2 is YYDKDF (reference sequence). The CDR3 totals 12 residues. Trimming pared 3 bases from V and 3 bases from J, leaving 6 bases between. This CDR3 is CATSSDHYEQYF. DNA for the CDR3: TGTGCCACCAGCAGCGACCACTACGAGCAGTACTTC.

This clonotype has more than one count but fewer than ten. The chain joins TRBV7-9 to TRBJ1-4; D possibly corresponds to TRBD1 (6 bases). Germline CDR1 is SEHNR and CDR2 is FQNEAQ (reference sequence). Trimming cost V 5 bases and J 12 bases, with 19 bases left between them. The CDR3 is made up of 14 amino acids. CDR3: CASSLPGQNEELFF. CDR3 DNA: TGTGCCAGCAGCCTTCCGGGACAAAATGAGGAACTGTTTTTT.

This clonotype has a handful of counts. V is TRBV2 and J is TRBJ2-5; 14 bases map to TRBD2. CDR3 length equals 19 residues. J lost 2 bases, V lost 6 bases, and 14 bases had no gene match. Germline V CDR1 and CDR2: SNHLY, FYNNEI. The chain's CDR3 is CASRHGTSGSTYPQETQYF. In DNA form, the CDR3 reads TGTGCCAGCAGACATGGGACTAGCGGGAGCACTTACCCTCAAGAGACCCAGTACTTC.

Remarks on this clonotype: No conserved phenylalanine or tryptophan ends this CDR3, so it is likely a read error. This chain uses TRBV7-9 with TRBJ1-1; D gene unclear. Germline V gives CDR1 SEHNR, CDR2 FQNEAQ (reference sequence). CDR3 length: 13 amino acids. Trimming shortened V by 6 bases and J by 1 base, and 9 bases separated the two germline ends. The CDR3 reads CASSDSANTEAFL. In DNA form, the CDR3 reads TGTGCCAGCAGTGACTCCGCGAACACTGAAGCTTTCCTT.

The rearrangement joins TRBV10-2 to TRBJ2-2, with 7 bases fitting TRBD1. The germline V gene encodes CDR1 WSHSY and CDR2 SAAADI. This CDR3 has 11 residues. The DNA for the CDR3 is TGCGTAACAGGGGTAACCGGGGAGCTGTTTTTT. It codes for CVTGVTGELFF.

With regard to this clonotype: Given a much more abundant clone one base away, this may be a read error. The CDR3 DNA reads TGTGCCAGCAGCTTAGTAATTGGGCAGGTCCATGAAGCTTTCTTT. Its protein product is CASSLVIGQVHEAFF. The V gene is TRBV2, the J gene TRBJ1-1; D is unresolved. The germline V gene encodes CDR1 SNHLY and CDR2 FYNNEI. The CDR3 is 15 amino acids. Trimming took 6 bases from V and 7 from J, leaving 21 bases between them.

J is TRBJ1-1 and V is TRBV5-1; the match to TRBD1 covers 7 bases. Trimming at V came to 3 bases and at J to 3 bases, leaving 8 bases not matched to a gene. CDR1 and CDR2 from the germline V gene are SGHRS and YFSETQ. The CDR3 runs 15 residues. In DNA form, the CDR3 reads TGCGCCAGCAGCTCTAAGGGGGCTGGAGACACTGAAGCTTTCTTT. This encodes CASSSKGAGDTEAFF. The full variable domain, with the rest looked up from reference TRBV5-1 and TRBJ1-1, is KAGVTQTPRYLIKTRGQQVTLSCSPISGHRSVSWYQQTPGQGLQFLFEYFSETQRNKGNFPGRFSGRQFSNSRSEMNVSTLELGDSALYLCASSSKGAGDTEAFFGQGTRLTVV.

The chain joins TRBV2 to TRBJ2-2, with TRBD2 matching 10 bases. CDR1 is SNHLY and CDR2 is FYNNEI in the germline V gene. There are 16 residues in the CDR3. V lost 7 bases to trimming and J lost 2 bases; unmatched junction nucleotides: 7. Here the CDR3 DNA reads TGTGCCAGCATTCTGAGCGGGGGGGCCAACACCGGGGAGCTGTTTTTT. Translated, it gives CASILSGGANTGELFF.

This sequence joins TRBV29-1 and TRBJ2-5; 12 bases line up with TRBD2. V trimming: 0 bases; J trimming: 4 bases; junction bases outside the gene matches: 0. Germline V gene lookup returns CDR1 SQVTM and CDR2 ANQGSEA. This CDR3 has 14 amino acids. The CDR3 region has the DNA TGCAGCGTTGAAGAACTAGCGGGAGGAGAGACCCAGTACTTC. Its protein product is CSVEELAGGETQYF. The full variable domain, with the rest looked up from reference TRBV29-1 and TRBJ2-5, is SAVISQKPSRDICQRGTSLTIQCQVDSQVTMMFWYRQQPGQSLTLIATANQGSEATYESGFVIDKFPISRPNLTFSTLTVSNMSPEDSSIYLCSVEELAGGETQYFGPGTRLLVL.

The table lists this clonotype with many counts. The chain recombines TRBV15 with TRBJ2-6; D gene uncertain. CDR1 is LNHNV, CDR2 YYDKDF, per germline (reference sequence). The CDR3 is made up of 15 amino acids. V gave up 1 base and J gave up 0 bases, with 4 bases separating them. In nucleotides, the CDR3 is TGTGCCACCAGCAGAGGTAGCTCTGGGGCCAACGTCCTGACTTTC. This sequence encodes CATSRGSSGANVLTF.

This clonotype was observed a few times. The chain carries TRBV5-6 and TRBJ2-5; D call uncertain. The V end lost 0 bases, the J end lost 4 bases, and 10 bases lay between the germline ends. The CDR3 consists of 14 residues. Looked up from germline, CDR1 is SGHDT and CDR2 is YYEEEE. The CDR3, as DNA: TGTGCCAGCAGCTTGGGGCACTACAGAGAGACCCAGTACTTC. It specifies CASSLGHYRETQYF.

About this clonotype: A read error may account for a junction end that differs from germline. The V and J genes are TRBV10-1 and TRBJ2-5; unclear D gene. The CDR3 sequence is 15 residues long. Per germline, CDR1 WNHNN and CDR2 SYGVQD (reference sequence). The CDR3 coding sequence is TGTGCCAGCAGTTACTCTGCTGCAGGCCAAGAGACCCAGTACTTC. It codes for CASSYSAAGQETQYF.

CDR3 DNA: TGTGCCATCAGATGGGGGGGGGCAGGCCTATCTGGAAACACCATATATTTT. Translation: CAIRWGGAGLSGNTIYF. The chain links TRBV10-3 to TRBJ1-3, with a tentative D call TRBD1 (6 bases). V lost 6 bases and J lost 1, with 19 bases in between. CDR1 and CDR2 from the germline V gene are ENHRY and SYGVKD. The CDR3 spans 17 residues.

The chain carries TRBV25-1 and TRBJ1-3; maybe TRBD1 (6 bases). V lost 3 bases and J 2 bases, leaving 14 bases between the germline ends. This CDR3 has 16 amino acids. Germline V lookup: CDR1 MGHDK, CDR2 SYGVNS. CDR3 coding DNA: TGTGCCAGCAGTGACCTTAAGGGGGGTCCTGGAAACACCATATATTTT. Its translation is CASSDLKGGPGNTIYF.

Only a few counts were recorded for this clonotype. The chain employs TRBV20-1 and TRBJ2-5, with 7 bases that match TRBD1. This CDR3 region has 13 residues. V dropped 6 bases and J dropped 5; count of bases not matched to a gene: 9. Germline V lookup: CDR1 DFQATT, CDR2 SNEGSKA (reference sequence). Here the CDR3 reads CSADRETLETQYF. For the CDR3, the DNA is TGCAGTGCCGACAGGGAAACATTGGAGACCCAGTACTTC.

The table lists this clonotype with a few counts. A much larger clone is a single base away; this may be a read error. This chain uses TRBV10-3 with TRBJ2-7; D is perhaps TRBD2 (5 bases). CDR3 length: 13 amino acids. Germline V gene lookup returns CDR1 ENHRY and CDR2 SYGVKD. For the CDR3, the DNA is TGTGTCATCAGTGGCAGACCGGGGTACGAGCAGTACTTC. It encodes CVISGRPGYEQYF.

Remarks on this clonotype: Compared with germline, one end of the junction differs, possibly owing to a read error. The chain carries TRBV7-9 and TRBJ2-5, with 7 bases matching TRBD1. CDR3 size: 14 residues. Germline V gene data show CDR1 as SEHNR and CDR2 as FQNEAQ (reference sequence). As DNA, the CDR3 is TGTGTCAGCAGCCCTGACAGGGTTGGGGAGACCCAGTACTTC. Its translation is CVSSPDRVGETQYF.